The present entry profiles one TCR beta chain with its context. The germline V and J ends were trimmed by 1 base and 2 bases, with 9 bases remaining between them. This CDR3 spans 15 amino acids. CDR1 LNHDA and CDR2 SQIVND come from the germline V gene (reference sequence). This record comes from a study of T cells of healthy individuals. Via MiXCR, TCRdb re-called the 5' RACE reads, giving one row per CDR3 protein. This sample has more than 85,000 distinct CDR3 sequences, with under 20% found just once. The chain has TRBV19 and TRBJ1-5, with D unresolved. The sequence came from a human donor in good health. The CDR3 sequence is CASSIVWERNQPQHF. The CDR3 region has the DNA TGTGCCAGTAGTATAGTGTGGGAACGCAATCAGCCCCAGCATTTT. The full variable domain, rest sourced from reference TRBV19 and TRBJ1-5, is DGGITQSPKYLFRKEGQNVTLSCEQNLNHDAMYWYRQDPGQGLRLIYYSQIVNDFQKGDIAEGYSVSREKKESFPLTVTSAQKNPTAFYLCASSIVWERNQPQHFGDGTRLSIL.